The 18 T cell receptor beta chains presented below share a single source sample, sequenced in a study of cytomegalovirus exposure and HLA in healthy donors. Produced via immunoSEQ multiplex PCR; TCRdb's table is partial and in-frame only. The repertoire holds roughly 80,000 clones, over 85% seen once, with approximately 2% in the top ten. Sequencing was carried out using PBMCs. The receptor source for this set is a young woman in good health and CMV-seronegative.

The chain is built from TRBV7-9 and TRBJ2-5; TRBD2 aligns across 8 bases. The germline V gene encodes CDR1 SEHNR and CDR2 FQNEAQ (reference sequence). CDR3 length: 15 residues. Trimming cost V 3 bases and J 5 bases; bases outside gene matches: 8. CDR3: CASSFLREGPETQYF. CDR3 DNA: TGTGCCAGCAGCTTTTTACGGGAGGGCCCGGAGACCCAGTACTTC.

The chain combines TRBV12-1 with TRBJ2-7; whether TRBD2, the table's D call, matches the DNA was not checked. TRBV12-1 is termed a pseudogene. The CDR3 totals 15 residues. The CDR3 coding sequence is TGTGCCAGCCCGCGGGGGGCTGCAGGGGGATCCGAGCAGTACTTC. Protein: CASPRGAAGGSEQYF.

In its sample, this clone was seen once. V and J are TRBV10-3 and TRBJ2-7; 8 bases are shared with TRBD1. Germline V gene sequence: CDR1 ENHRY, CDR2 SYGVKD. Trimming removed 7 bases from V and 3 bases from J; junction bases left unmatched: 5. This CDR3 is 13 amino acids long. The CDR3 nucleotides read TGTGCCATCAAGAAGGACAGGGACTACGAGCAGTACTTC. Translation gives CAIKKDRDYEQYF.

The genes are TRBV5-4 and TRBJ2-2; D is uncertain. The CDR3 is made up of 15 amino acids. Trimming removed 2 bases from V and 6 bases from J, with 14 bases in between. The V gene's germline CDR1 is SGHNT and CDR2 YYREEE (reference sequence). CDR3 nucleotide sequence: TGTGCCAGCAGCTTTAGTGGGTTCGAGGCCGGGGAGCTGTTTTTT. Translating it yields CASSFSGFEAGELFF.

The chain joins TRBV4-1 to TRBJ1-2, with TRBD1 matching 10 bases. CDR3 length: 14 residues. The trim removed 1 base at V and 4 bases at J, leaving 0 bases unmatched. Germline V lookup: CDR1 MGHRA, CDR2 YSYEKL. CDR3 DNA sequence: TGCGCCAGCAGCCAAGGACAGGGGGCCTATGGCTACACCTTC. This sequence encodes CASSQGQGAYGYTF.

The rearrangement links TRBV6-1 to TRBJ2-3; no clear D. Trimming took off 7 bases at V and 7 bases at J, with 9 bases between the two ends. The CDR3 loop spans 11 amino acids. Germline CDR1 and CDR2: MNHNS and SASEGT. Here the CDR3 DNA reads TGTGCCAGCACCGACACCTATACGCAGTATTTT. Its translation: CASTDTYTQYF.

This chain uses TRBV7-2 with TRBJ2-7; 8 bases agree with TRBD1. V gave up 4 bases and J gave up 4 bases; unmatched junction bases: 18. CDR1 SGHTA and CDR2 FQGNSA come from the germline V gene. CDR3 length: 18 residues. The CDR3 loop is CASSSTQSWTGLGYEQYF. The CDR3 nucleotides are TGTGCCAGCAGCTCCACCCAAAGCTGGACAGGGCTGGGGTACGAGCAGTACTTC.

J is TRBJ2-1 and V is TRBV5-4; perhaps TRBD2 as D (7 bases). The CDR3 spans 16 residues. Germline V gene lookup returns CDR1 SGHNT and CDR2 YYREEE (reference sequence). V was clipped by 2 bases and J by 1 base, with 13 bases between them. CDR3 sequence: CASSFGGGPSYNEQFF. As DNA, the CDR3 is TGTGCCAGCAGCTTCGGCGGGGGCCCGTCCTACAATGAGCAGTTCTTC.

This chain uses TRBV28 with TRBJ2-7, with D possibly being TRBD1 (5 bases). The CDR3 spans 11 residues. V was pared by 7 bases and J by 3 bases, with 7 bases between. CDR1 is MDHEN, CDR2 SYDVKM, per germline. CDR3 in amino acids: CASKGYYEQYF. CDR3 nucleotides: TGTGCCAGCAAGGGGTACTACGAGCAGTACTTC.

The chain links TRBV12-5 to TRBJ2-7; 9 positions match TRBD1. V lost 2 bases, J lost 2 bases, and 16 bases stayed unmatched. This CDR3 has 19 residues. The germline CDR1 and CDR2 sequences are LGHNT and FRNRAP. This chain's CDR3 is CASGLNYRGLLAGAYEQYF. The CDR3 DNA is TGTGCTAGTGGTTTGAACTACAGGGGGCTGCTAGCTGGAGCCTACGAGCAGTACTTC.

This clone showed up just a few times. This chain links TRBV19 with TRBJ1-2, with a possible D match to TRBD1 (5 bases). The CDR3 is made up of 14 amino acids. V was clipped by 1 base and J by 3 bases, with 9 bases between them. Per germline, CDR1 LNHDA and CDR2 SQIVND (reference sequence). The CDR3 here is CASSIAGFDYGYTF. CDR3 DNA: TGTGCCAGTAGTATAGCAGGGTTCGACTATGGCTACACCTTC.

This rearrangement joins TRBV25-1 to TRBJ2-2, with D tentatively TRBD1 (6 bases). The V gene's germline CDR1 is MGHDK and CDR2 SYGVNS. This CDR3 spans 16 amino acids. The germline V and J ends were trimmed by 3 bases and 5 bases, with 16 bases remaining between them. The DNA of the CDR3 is TGTGCCAGCAGTGACCCCGGAGCAGGGGATACCGGGGAGCTGTTTTTT. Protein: CASSDPGAGDTGELFF.

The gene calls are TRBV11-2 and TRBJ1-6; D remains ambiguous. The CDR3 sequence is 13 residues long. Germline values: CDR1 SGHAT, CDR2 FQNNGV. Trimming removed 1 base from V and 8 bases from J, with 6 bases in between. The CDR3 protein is CASSLANYSPLHF. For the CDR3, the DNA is TGTGCCAGCAGCTTAGCTAACTATTCACCCCTCCACTTT.

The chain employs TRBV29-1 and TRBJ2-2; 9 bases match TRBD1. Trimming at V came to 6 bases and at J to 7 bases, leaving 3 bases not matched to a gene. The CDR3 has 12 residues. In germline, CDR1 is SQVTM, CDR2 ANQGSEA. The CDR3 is CSVTGGNGELFF. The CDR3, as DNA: TGCAGCGTGACAGGGGGTAACGGGGAGCTGTTTTTT.

CDR3 residues: CASSLEPDSTYNEQFF. CDR3 in DNA: TGCGCCAGCAGCTTGGAGCCGGACAGCACCTACAATGAGCAGTTCTTC. The chain combines TRBV5-1 with TRBJ2-1; possibly TRBD1 for D (6 bases). The V gene's germline CDR1 is SGHRS and CDR2 YFSETQ. The CDR3 covers 16 residues. Trimming removed 0 bases at V and 2 bases at J, with 12 bases between.

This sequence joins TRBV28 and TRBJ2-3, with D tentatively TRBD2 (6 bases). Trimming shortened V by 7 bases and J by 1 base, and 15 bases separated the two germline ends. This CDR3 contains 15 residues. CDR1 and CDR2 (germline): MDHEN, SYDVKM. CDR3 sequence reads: CASKRWEDRTDTQYF. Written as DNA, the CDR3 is TGTGCCAGCAAAAGGTGGGAGGACCGCACAGATACGCAGTATTTT.

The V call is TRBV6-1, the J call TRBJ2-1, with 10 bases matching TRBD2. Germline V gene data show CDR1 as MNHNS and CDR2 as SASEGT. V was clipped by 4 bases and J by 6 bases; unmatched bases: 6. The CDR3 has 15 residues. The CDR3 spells CASSAVAGGPNEQFF. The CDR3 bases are TGTGCCAGCAGTGCCGTAGCGGGGGGCCCCAATGAGCAGTTCTTC.

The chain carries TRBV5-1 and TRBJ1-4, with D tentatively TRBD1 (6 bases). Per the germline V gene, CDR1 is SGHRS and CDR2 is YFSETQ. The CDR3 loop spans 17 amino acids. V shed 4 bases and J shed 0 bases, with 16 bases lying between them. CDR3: CASSIRQAGSTNEKLFF. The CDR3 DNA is TGCGCCAGCAGCATAAGACAGGCCGGCTCAACTAATGAAAAACTGTTTTTT.